Listed here is a single T cell receptor beta chain. Its antigen is not identified. Random hexamers served to reverse transcribe about 0.5 to 1 ug RNA. TCRdb ran MiXCR on the immunoSEQ multiplex PCR reads and lists one entry per CDR3 protein. This sample has about 210,000 distinct CDR3 sequences, with roughly 96% found just once. In germline, CDR1 is SGHTA, CDR2 FQGNSA. The CDR3 is 18 residues long. V gave up 1 base and J gave up 4 bases; unmatched junction bases: 13. This entry is derived from a study of CD8 T cells in Susac syndrome. Study findings and constraints: As acknowledged by the study, its TCR sequencing and HLA analysis included a relatively small number of individuals.

V is TRBV7-2 and J is TRBJ2-7; 10 bases agree with TRBD2. The origin of this receptor is a human donor with multiple sclerosis. The sequencing input was CD4+ T cells from PBMCs. CDR3 loop: CASSLVISGGAVPYEQYF. CDR3 bases: TGTGCCAGCAGCTTAGTAATCAGCGGGGGGGCTGTTCCATACGAGCAGTACTTC.